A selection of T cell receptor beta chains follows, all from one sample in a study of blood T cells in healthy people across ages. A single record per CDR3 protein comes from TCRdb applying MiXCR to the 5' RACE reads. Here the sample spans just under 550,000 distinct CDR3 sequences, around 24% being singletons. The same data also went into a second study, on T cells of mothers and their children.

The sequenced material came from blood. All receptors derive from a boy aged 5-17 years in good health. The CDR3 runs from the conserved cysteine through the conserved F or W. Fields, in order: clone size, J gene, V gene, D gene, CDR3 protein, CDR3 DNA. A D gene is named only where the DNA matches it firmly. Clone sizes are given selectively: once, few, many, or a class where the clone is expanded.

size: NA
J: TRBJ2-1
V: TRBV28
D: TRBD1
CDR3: CASSIPPGQGNEQFF
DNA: TGTGCCAGCAGTATTCCCCCGGGACAGGGTAATGAGCAGTTCTTC

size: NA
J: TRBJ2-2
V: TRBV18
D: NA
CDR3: CASSPPLGGMNTGELFF
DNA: TGTGCCAGCTCACCACCGTTGGGAGGAATGAACACCGGGGAGCTGTTTTTT

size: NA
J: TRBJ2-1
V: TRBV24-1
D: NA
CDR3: CATSDQTRVRDEQFF
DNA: TGTGCCACCAGTGACCAAACTAGAGTTAGGGATGAGCAGTTCTTC

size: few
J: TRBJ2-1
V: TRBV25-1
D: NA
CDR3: CASSEDRGDYEQFF
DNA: TGTGCCAGCAGTGAAGATAGGGGGGACTATGAGCAGTTCTTC

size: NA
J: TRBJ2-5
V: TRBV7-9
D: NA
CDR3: CASSLVGGSTQETQYF
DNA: TGTGCCAGCAGCCTAGTAGGTGGTAGCACACAAGAGACCCAGTACTTC

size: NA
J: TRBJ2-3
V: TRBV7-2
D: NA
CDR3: CVSSLMGEGARTDTQYF
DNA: TGTGTCAGCAGCTTAATGGGGGAGGGGGCGCGTACAGATACGCAGTATTTT

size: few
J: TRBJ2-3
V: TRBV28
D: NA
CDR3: CALGGIFADTQYF
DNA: TGTGCCCTAGGGGGTATTTTTGCAGATACGCAGTATTTT

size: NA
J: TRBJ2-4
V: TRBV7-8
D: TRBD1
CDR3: CASSLGLGGTGEAKNIQYF
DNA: TGTGCCAGCAGCTTAGGCCTCGGCGGGACAGGGGAAGCCAAAAACATTCAGTACTTC

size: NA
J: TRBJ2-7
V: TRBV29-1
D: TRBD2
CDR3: CSVPLAGGSEQYF
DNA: TGCAGCGTGCCCCTAGCGGGAGGGTCTGAGCAGTACTTC

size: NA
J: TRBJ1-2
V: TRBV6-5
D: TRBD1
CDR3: CASRLGKGGGGGYTF
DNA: TGTGCCAGCAGACTTGGGAAGGGAGGGGGCGGAGGCTACACCTTC

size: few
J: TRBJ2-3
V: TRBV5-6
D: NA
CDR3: CASSLGGRASTDTQYF
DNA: TGTGCCAGCAGCTTGGGGGGTAGGGCTAGCACAGATACGCAGTATTTT

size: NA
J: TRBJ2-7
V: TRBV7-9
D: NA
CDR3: CASSLAMSGEQCF
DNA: TGTGCCAGCAGCTTAGCAATGTCGGGCGAGCAGTGCTTC

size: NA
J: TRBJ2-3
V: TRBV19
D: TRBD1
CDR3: CASRDRGRTDTQYF
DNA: TGTGCCAGTAGGGACAGGGGGCGCACAGATACGCAGTATTTT

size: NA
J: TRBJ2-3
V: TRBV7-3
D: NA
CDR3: CASSPTVRTDTQYF
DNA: TGTGCCAGCAGCCCAACTGTACGGACAGATACGCAGTATTTT

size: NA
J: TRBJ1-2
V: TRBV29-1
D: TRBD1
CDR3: CSAATGLYGYTF
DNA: TGCAGCGCCGCGACAGGGCTCTATGGCTACACCTTC

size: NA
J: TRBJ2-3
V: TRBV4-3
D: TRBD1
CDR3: CASSQDLGQGADTQYF
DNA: TGCGCCAGCAGCCAAGATCTCGGACAGGGGGCAGATACGCAGTATTTT

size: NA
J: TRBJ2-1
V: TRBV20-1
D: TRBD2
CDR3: CSARALAVYNEQFF
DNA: TGCAGTGCTAGAGCACTAGCGGTCTACAATGAGCAGTTCTTC

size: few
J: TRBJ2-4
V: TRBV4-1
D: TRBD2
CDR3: CASSLGLAGGIAKNIQYF
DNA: TGCGCCAGCAGCCTCGGACTAGCGGGAGGGATAGCCAAAAACATTCAGTACTTC

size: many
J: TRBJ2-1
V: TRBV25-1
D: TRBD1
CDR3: CASRITGANEQFF
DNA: TGTGCCAGCAGAATAACAGGGGCCAATGAGCAGTTCTTC

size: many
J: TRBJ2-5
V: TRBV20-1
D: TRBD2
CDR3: CSADTGTSGLKGETQYF
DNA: TGCAGTGCTGACACAGGGACTAGCGGCCTAAAGGGGGAGACCCAGTACTTC

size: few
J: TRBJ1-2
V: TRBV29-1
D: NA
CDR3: CSVGGQSSGYTF
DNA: TGCAGCGTTGGCGGACAGTCCTCGGGCTACACCTTC

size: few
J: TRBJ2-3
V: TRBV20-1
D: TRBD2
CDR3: CSARDPWRAPTSADTQYF
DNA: TGCAGTGCTAGAGATCCATGGCGGGCCCCTACTAGCGCAGATACGCAGTATTTT

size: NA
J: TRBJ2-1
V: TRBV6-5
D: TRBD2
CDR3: CASSHSGGEPNEQFF
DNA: TGTGCCAGCAGTCACAGCGGGGGAGAGCCCAATGAGCAGTTCTTC

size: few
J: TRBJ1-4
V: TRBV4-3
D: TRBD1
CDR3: CASSRQGGVNEKLFF
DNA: TGCGCCAGCAGCCGCCAGGGGGGCGTTAATGAAAAACTGTTTTTT

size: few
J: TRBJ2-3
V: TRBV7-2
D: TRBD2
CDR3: CASSSISGTSGVGGF
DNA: TGTGCCAGCAGCTCCATCTCCGGGACTAGCGGGGTCGGGGGTTTT

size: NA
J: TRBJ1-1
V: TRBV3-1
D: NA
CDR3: CASSQSSPSWNTEAFF
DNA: TGTGCCAGCAGCCAAAGTAGTCCCTCGTGGAACACTGAAGCTTTCTTT

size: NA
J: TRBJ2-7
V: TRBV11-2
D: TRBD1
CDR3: CASSSGQGMGEQYF
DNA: TGTGCCAGCAGCTCGGGACAGGGGATGGGCGAGCAGTACTTC

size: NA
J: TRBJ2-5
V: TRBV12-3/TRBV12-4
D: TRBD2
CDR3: CVSSASSGQETQYF
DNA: TGTGTCAGCAGCGCTTCTAGCGGACAAGAGACCCAGTACTTC

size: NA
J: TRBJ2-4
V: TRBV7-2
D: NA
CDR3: CSSSPSTTYIQYF
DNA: TGTTCCAGCAGCCCCTCAACCACTTACATTCAGTACTTC

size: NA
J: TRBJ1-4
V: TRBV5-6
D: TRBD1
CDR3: CASSMTGVLPNEKLFF
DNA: TGTGCCAGCAGCATGACAGGGGTGTTACCTAATGAAAAACTGTTTTTT

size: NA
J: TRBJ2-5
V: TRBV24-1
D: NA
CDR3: CATSEGQAGETQYF
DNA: TGTGCCACCAGTGAAGGCCAGGCGGGCGAGACCCAGTACTTC

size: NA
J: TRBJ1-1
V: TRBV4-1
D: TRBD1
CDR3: CASSQAAGTGAEAFF
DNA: TGCGCCAGCAGCCAGGCTGCCGGGACAGGGGCTGAAGCTTTCTTT

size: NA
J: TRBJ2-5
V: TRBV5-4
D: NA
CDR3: CASSLVLAEETQYF
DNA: TGTGCCAGCAGCTTGGTACTAGCAGAAGAGACCCAGTACTTC

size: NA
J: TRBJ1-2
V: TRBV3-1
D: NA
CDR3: CASSQDWGYGYTF
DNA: TGTGCCAGCAGCCAAGATTGGGGTTATGGCTACACCTTC